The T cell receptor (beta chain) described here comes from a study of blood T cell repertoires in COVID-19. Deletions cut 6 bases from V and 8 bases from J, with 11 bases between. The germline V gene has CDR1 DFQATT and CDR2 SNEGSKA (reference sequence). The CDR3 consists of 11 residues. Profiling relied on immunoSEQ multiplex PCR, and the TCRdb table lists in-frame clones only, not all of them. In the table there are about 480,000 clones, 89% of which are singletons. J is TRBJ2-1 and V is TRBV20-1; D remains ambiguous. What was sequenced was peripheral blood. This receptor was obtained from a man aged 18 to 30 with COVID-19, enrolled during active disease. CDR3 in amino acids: CSALRTDEQFF. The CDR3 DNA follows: TGCAGTGCGCTTAGAACGGATGAGCAGTTCTTC.